A selection of T cell receptor beta chains follows, all from one sample in a study of vaccination effects on CD4 cells after COVID-19. These receptors have no identified antigens. Assay: immunoSEQ multiplex PCR; the TCRdb copy retains only in-frame clones and omits some. The sample carries around 25,000 clones, 65% to 80% recorded once. Here the sequenced sample was CD4+ T cells from PBMCs cultured with HCoV-NL63 spike peptides, taken before COVID-19 vaccination. The receptors originated from a human donor who had a prior SARS-CoV-2 infection. Both conserved end residues are part of each CDR3. D genes are given only for firm matches. Clone size is stated in some rows and not others, as once, few, many or a class when expanded.

j_call: TRBJ1-6; v_call: TRBV6-1; d_call: TRBD1; clone_size: NA; cdr3_length: 15; cdr3_nt: TGTGCCAGCAGTTCGGACAGGGCAGAGTATTCACCCCTCCACTTT; cdr3_aa: CASSSDRAEYSPLHF
j_call: TRBJ2-7; v_call: TRBV7-2; d_call: NA; clone_size: NA; cdr3_length: 17; cdr3_nt: TGTGCCAGCAGCTTAGAGGGGGGACTGATAAGCTCCTACGAGCAGTACTTC; cdr3_aa: CASSLEGGLISSYEQYF
j_call: TRBJ1-3; v_call: TRBV5-1; d_call: NA; clone_size: NA; cdr3_length: 20; cdr3_nt: TGCGCCAGCAGCTTCCGACCACGAATTACGGACCGAAGAGAGGGAAACACCATATATTTT; cdr3_aa: CASSFRPRITDRREGNTIYF
j_call: TRBJ1-1; v_call: TRBV5-1; d_call: NA; clone_size: NA; cdr3_length: 13; cdr3_nt: TGCGCCAGCAGCTTGGGACAGGCCCCTGAAGCTTTCTTT; cdr3_aa: CASSLGQAPEAFF
j_call: TRBJ2-3; v_call: TRBV11-3; d_call: TRBD2; clone_size: NA; cdr3_length: 16; cdr3_nt: TGTGCCAGCAGCTCAGGACTAGCGGGAGTGGTAGATACGCAGTATTTT; cdr3_aa: CASSSGLAGVVDTQYF
j_call: TRBJ2-2; v_call: TRBV7-8; d_call: TRBD2; clone_size: NA; cdr3_length: 18; cdr3_nt: TGTGCCAGCAGCGCCCGGTCCCTAGCGGGAGGGCCCCCCGGGGAGCTGTTTTTT; cdr3_aa: CASSARSLAGGPPGELFF
j_call: TRBJ2-7; v_call: TRBV4-3; d_call: NA; clone_size: NA; cdr3_length: 13; cdr3_nt: TGCGCCAGCAGCCAAGTTGGGAGAGACGAGCAGTACTTC; cdr3_aa: CASSQVGRDEQYF
j_call: TRBJ1-5; v_call: TRBV19; d_call: TRBD1; clone_size: NA; cdr3_length: 17; cdr3_nt: TGTGCCAGTAGTATCAGCGGGGGACAGGGGGCTCGTCAGCCCCAGCATTTT; cdr3_aa: CASSISGGQGARQPQHF
j_call: TRBJ2-7; v_call: TRBV30; d_call: TRBD2; clone_size: NA; cdr3_length: 14; cdr3_nt: TGTGCCTGGAGTGTAGAGGGACTAGCAGTCGAGCAGTACTTC; cdr3_aa: CAWSVEGLAVEQYF
j_call: TRBJ2-3; v_call: TRBV19; d_call: NA; clone_size: NA; cdr3_length: 16; cdr3_nt: TGTGCCAGTAGTTCTTGGACAGACACGAGCACAGATACGCAGTATTTT; cdr3_aa: CASSSWTDTSTDTQYF
j_call: TRBJ2-2; v_call: TRBV11-3; d_call: TRBD2; clone_size: NA; cdr3_length: 14; cdr3_nt: TGTGCCAGCAGCTTCCGCGGGGGGACCGGGGAGCTGTTTTTT; cdr3_aa: CASSFRGGTGELFF
j_call: TRBJ2-1; v_call: TRBV7-3; d_call: NA; clone_size: NA; cdr3_length: 17; cdr3_nt: TGTGCCAGCAGCTTAACGGGTGTTGGTAACTCCTACAATGAGCAGTTCTTC; cdr3_aa: CASSLTGVGNSYNEQFF
j_call: TRBJ2-2; v_call: TRBV7-2; d_call: NA; clone_size: NA; cdr3_length: 14; cdr3_nt: TGTGCCAGCACCCCTAGCGTAAACACCGGGGAGCTGTTTTTT; cdr3_aa: CASTPSVNTGELFF
j_call: TRBJ1-5; v_call: TRBV15; d_call: TRBD1; clone_size: NA; cdr3_length: 14; cdr3_nt: TGTGCCACCAGTCCGGACAGGGGCAATCAGCCCCAGCATTTT; cdr3_aa: CATSPDRGNQPQHF
j_call: TRBJ2-1; v_call: TRBV7-2; d_call: TRBD2; clone_size: NA; cdr3_length: 16; cdr3_nt: TGTGCCAGCAGCTGGAGCGGGGCTCTCCTCTACAATGAGCAGTTCTTC; cdr3_aa: CASSWSGALLYNEQFF
j_call: TRBJ1-6; v_call: TRBV3-1/TRBV3-2; d_call: TRBD1; clone_size: NA; cdr3_length: 15; cdr3_nt: TGTGCCAGCAGCGGCAGACAGGGGATTCGCTCACCCCTCCACTTT; cdr3_aa: CASSGRQGIRSPLHF
j_call: TRBJ2-2; v_call: TRBV19; d_call: TRBD2; clone_size: NA; cdr3_length: 15; cdr3_nt: TGTGCCAGTAGTCGACTAGCGGGAATAGCCGGGGAGCTGTTTTTT; cdr3_aa: CASSRLAGIAGELFF
j_call: TRBJ1-2; v_call: TRBV2; d_call: NA; clone_size: NA; cdr3_length: 13; cdr3_nt: TGTGCCAGCAGCGAGGGGGGAAACTATGGCTACACCTTC; cdr3_aa: CASSEGGNYGYTF
j_call: TRBJ1-2; v_call: TRBV3-1/TRBV3-2; d_call: TRBD1; clone_size: few; cdr3_length: 18; cdr3_nt: TGTGCCAGCAGCCATTTAAGTTCCCTCGGTTCAGGGGGCTATGGCTACACCTTC; cdr3_aa: CASSHLSSLGSGGYGYTF
j_call: TRBJ2-1; v_call: TRBV19; d_call: TRBD1; clone_size: once; cdr3_length: 15; cdr3_nt: TGTGCCAGTAGTATCTCAGGGGGCGCGTTGAATGAGCAGTTCTTC; cdr3_aa: CASSISGGALNEQFF
j_call: TRBJ1-1; v_call: TRBV5-4; d_call: TRBD1; clone_size: NA; cdr3_length: 14; cdr3_nt: TGTGCCAGCAGCCTACGGACAGGGTCCACTGAAGCTTTCTTT; cdr3_aa: CASSLRTGSTEAFF
j_call: TRBJ2-5; v_call: TRBV7-7; d_call: TRBD2; clone_size: NA; cdr3_length: 15; cdr3_nt: TGTGCTAGCAGCCTTCGGGGGGGAGCGGAAGAGACCCAGTACTTC; cdr3_aa: CASSLRGGAEETQYF
j_call: TRBJ2-3; v_call: TRBV24-1; d_call: TRBD1; clone_size: NA; cdr3_length: 15; cdr3_nt: TGTGCCACCAGTGATCACAGGGGGGCGGGAGATACGCAGTATTTT; cdr3_aa: CATSDHRGAGDTQYF
j_call: TRBJ2-3; v_call: TRBV7-6; d_call: NA; clone_size: NA; cdr3_length: 15; cdr3_nt: TGTGCCAGCAGCAGGACGGGACTTGGCGCAGATACGCAGTATTTT; cdr3_aa: CASSRTGLGADTQYF
j_call: TRBJ1-2; v_call: TRBV5-5; d_call: NA; clone_size: NA; cdr3_length: 15; cdr3_nt: TGTGCCAGCAGCTTGGGGTGGGAATTACTCTATGGCTACACCTTC; cdr3_aa: CASSLGWELLYGYTF
j_call: TRBJ2-2; v_call: TRBV5-1; d_call: NA; clone_size: NA; cdr3_length: 17; cdr3_nt: TGCGCCAGCAGCTTAACCCCTGTGGGACTGGGCACCGGGGAGCTGTTTTTT; cdr3_aa: CASSLTPVGLGTGELFF
j_call: TRBJ2-5; v_call: TRBV19; d_call: TRBD1; clone_size: NA; cdr3_length: 19; cdr3_nt: TGTGCCAGTAGTATCTCCAACCCCCTTGGGGACAGCCTCCAAGAGACCCAGTACTTC; cdr3_aa: CASSISNPLGDSLQETQYF